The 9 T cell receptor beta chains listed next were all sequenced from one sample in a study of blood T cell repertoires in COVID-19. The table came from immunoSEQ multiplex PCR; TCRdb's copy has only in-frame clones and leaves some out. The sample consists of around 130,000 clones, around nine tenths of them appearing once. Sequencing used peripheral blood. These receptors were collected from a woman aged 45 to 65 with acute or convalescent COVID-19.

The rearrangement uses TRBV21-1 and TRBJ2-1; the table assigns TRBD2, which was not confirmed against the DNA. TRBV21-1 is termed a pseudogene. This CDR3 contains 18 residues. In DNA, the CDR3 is TGTGCCAGCAGCGCCCTAGTGGTTCTAGCGGGAGGGGGCAATGAGCAGTTCTTC. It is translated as CASSALVVLAGGGNEQFF.

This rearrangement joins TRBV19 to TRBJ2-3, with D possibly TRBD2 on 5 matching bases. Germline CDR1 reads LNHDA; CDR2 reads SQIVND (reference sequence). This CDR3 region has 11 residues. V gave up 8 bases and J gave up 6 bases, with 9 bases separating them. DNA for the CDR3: TGTGCCAGTCTTAGAGGGGATACGCAGTATTTT. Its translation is CASLRGDTQYF.

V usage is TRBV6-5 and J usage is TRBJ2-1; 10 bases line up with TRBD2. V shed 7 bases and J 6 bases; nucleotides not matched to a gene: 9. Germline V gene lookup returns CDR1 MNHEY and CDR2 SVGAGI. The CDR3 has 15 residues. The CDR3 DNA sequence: TGTGCCAGCACTCCTAGCGGGAGTTCCGCCAATGAGCAGTTCTTC. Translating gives CASTPSGSSANEQFF.

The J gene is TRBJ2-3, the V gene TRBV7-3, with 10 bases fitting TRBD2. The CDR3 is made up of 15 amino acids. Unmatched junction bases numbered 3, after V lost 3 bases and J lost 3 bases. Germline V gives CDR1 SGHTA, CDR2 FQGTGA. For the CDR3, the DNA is TGTGCCAGCAGCTTTGAACTAGCGGGGACAGATACGCAGTATTTT. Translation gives CASSFELAGTDTQYF.

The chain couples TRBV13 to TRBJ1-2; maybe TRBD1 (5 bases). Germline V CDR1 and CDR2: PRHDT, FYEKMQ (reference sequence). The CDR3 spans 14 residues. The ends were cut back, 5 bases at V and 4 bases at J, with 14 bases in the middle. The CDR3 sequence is CASSALQGTYGYTF. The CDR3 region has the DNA TGTGCCAGCAGCGCACTTCAGGGAACCTATGGCTACACCTTC.

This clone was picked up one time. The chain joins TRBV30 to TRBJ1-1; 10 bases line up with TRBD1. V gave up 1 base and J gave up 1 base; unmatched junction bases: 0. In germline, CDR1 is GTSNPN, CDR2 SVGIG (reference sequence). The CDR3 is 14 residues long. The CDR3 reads CAWSGDRGNTEAFF. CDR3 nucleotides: TGTGCCTGGAGTGGGGACAGGGGGAACACTGAAGCTTTCTTT. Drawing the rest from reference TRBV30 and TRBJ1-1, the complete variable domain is SQTIHQWPATLVQPVGSPLSLECTVEGTSNPNLYWYRQAAGRGLQLLFYSVGIGQISSEVPQNLSASRPQDRQFILSSKKLLLSDSGFYLCAWSGDRGNTEAFFGQGTRLTVV.

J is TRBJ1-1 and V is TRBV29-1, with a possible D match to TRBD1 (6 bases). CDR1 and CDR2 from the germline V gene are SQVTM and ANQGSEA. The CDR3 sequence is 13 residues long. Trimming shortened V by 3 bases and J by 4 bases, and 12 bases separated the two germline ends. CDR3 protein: CSVDGGVGTEAFF. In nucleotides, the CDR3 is TGCAGCGTTGATGGGGGCGTGGGCACTGAAGCTTTCTTT.

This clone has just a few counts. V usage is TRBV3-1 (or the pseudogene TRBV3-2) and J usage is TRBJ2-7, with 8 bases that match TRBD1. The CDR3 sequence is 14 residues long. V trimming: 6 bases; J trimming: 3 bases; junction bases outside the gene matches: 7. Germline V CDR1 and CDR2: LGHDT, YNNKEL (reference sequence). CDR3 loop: CASRLQGGDYEQYF. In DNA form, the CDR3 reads TGTGCCAGCAGATTACAGGGGGGAGACTACGAGCAGTACTTC.

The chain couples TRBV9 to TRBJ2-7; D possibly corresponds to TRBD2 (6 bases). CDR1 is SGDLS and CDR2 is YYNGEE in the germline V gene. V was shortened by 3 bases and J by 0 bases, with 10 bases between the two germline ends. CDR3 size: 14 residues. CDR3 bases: TGTGCCAGCAGCGCCGGGACTTTCTCCTACGAGCAGTACTTC. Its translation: CASSAGTFSYEQYF.